The clone carrying this TCR beta chain has a count of ten or more. The data belong to a study of CD8 T cells in ankylosing spondylitis. MiXCR, applied by TCRdb to the 5' RACE reads, yields one record per CDR3 protein. The sample carries about 230,000 distinct CDR3 sequences, roughly 8.2% recorded once. The CDR3 runs to 13 residues. Germline V CDR1 and CDR2: MRHNA, SNTAGT. V was cut by 3 bases and J by 5 bases, with 10 bases left in between. The chain uses TRBV6-4 and TRBJ2-5; TRBD1 might be the D (7 bases). This receptor was taken from a female donor with ankylosing spondylitis or in good health (not recorded which). The sample consisted of blood, either unsorted or a sorted T cell fraction (not recorded which). This chain's CDR3 is CASSETGRETQYF. In nucleotides, the CDR3 is TGTGCCAGCAGTGAGACAGGGAGGGAGACCCAGTACTTC.